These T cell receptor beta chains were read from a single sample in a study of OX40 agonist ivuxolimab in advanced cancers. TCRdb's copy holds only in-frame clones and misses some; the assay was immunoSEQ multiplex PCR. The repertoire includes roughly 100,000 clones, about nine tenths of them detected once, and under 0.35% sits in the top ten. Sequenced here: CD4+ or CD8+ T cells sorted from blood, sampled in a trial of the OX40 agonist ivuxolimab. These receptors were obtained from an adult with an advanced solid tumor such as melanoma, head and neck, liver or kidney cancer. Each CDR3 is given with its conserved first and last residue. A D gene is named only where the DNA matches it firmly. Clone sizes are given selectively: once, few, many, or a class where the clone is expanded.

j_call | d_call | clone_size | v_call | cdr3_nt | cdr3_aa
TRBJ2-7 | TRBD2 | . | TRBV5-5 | TGTGCCAGCAGCTTGGACGGGGGGGCCTACGAGCAGTACTTC | CASSLDGGAYEQYF
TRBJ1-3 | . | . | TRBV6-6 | TGTGCCACTACCCTCTCTGTAGGGGGCTCTGGAAACACCATATATTTT | CATTLSVGGSGNTIYF
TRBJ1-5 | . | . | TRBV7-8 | TGTGCCAGCAGCTTGGTAGGGAACGTCAATCAGCCCCAGCATTTT | CASSLVGNVNQPQHF
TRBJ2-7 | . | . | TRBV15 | TGTGCCACCAGCAGAGTAGGGGGGCCCCGAGAGGAGCAGTACTTC | CATSRVGGPREEQYF
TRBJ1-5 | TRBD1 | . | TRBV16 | TGTGCCAGCAGCCAAGCTCGAACCCCAGAAGGGGGCCAGCCCCAGCATTTT | CASSQARTPEGGQPQHF
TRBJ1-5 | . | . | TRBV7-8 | TGTGCCAGCAGCTGGGTGGGGAGCAATCAGCCCCAGCATTTT | CASSWVGSNQPQHF
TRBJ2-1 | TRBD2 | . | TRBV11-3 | TGTGCCAGCAGTCCTACTAGCGGGGGGGTGGTTGAGCAGTTCTTC | CASSPTSGGVVEQFF
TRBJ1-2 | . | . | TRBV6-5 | TGTGCCAGCAGAAGAACAGAGAGGGGCTATGGCTACACCTTC | CASRRTERGYGYTF
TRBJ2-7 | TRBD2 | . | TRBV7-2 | TGTGCCAGCAGCTCTTCACTAGCGTCGTCCTACGAGCAGTACTTC | CASSSSLASSYEQYF
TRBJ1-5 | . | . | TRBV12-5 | TGTGCTAGTGGCCACTATACCCCGGATCGGCCCCAGCATTTT | CASGHYTPDRPQHF
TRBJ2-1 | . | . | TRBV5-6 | TGTGCCAGCAGCTTGGCCGACATCCGAAATGAGCAGTTCTTC | CASSLADIRNEQFF
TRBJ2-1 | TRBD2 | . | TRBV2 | TGTGCCAGCCCCGGGACTAGCGGGGGGCTATCCTACAATGAGCAGTTCTTC | CASPGTSGGLSYNEQFF
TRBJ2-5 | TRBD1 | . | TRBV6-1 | TGTGCCAGCATTCGACAGGGAATGGAGACCCAGTACTTC | CASIRQGMETQYF
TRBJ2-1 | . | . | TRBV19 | TGTGCCAGTAGTATAGCGGATTCCTCCTACAATGAGCAGTTCTTC | CASSIADSSYNEQFF
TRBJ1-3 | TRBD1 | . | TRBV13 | TGTGCCAGCAGCCGTATCGGACAGGCGGAGGACACCATATATTTT | CASSRIGQAEDTIYF
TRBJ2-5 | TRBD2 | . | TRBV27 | TGTGCCAGCAGTTTCCTGAACCGCGGGGGGGATCAAGAGACCCAGTACTTC | CASSFLNRGGDQETQYF
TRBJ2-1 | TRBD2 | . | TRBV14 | TGTGCCAGCAGCCCTCCTGCCGGGTCTCGGGGGGACAATGAGCAGTTCTTC | CASSPPAGSRGDNEQFF
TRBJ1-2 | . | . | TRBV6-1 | TGTGCCAGCAGTGAAGATGGTCCTAACTATGGCTACACCTTC | CASSEDGPNYGYTF
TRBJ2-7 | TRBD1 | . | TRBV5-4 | TGTGCCAGCAGCTTCGGTAGGACAGGGGGAACCTACGAGCAGTACTTC | CASSFGRTGGTYEQYF
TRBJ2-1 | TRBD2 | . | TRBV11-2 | TGTGCCAGCAGCTTACCCACTAGCGGGGGGTCCTACAATGAGCAGTTCTTC | CASSLPTSGGSYNEQFF
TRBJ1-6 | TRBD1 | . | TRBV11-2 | TGTGCCAGCAGCTCCTCCGGGACAGTGAATTCACCCCTCCACTTT | CASSSSGTVNSPLHF
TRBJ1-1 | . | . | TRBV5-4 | TGTGCCAGCAGCTTTCGGGGGCTAAACACTGAAGCTTTCTTT | CASSFRGLNTEAFF
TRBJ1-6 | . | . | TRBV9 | TGTGCCAGCAGCGCGGATTTGATCGGGACAATAAGCAACTCCTATAATTCACCCCTCCACTTT | CASSADLIGTISNSYNSPLHF
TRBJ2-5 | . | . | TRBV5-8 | TGTGCCAGCAGCTTGGTTCCTGGGACCCAGTACTTC | CASSLVPGTQYF
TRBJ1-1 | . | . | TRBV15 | TGTGCCACCAGCAGAGATTACGGGAACACTGAAGCTTTCTTT | CATSRDYGNTEAFF
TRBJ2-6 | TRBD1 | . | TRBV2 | TGTGCCAGCAGGGAACAGGGGGCTGGGGCCAACGTCCTGACTTTC | CASREQGAGANVLTF
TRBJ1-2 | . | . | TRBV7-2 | TGTGCCAGCAGCTTATCCCCGATCTATGGCTACACCTTC | CASSLSPIYGYTF
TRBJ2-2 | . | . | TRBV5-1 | TGCGCCAGCAGCTTGCTCGGGGGACCGAACACCGGGGAGCTGTTTTTT | CASSLLGGPNTGELFF
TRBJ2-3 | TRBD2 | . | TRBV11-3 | TGTGCCAGCAGCCCGGGGGGGCTAGCGGGCACAGATACGCAGTATTTT | CASSPGGLAGTDTQYF
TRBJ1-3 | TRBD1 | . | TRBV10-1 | TGCGCCAGCAGCCCCGGGACAGGGACTGGAAACACCATATATTTT | CASSPGTGTGNTIYF
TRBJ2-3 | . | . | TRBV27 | TGTGCCAGCAGACGTCATTTCACAGATACGCAGTATTTT | CASRRHFTDTQYF
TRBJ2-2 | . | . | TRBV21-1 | TGTGCCAGCAGCAAATCCCTCGGGGCTCCGGGCACCGGGGAGCTGTTTTTT | CASSKSLGAPGTGELFF
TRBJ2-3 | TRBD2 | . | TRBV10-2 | TGCGCCATAGCTGCGGGGGGAGATACGCAGTATTTT | CAIAAGGDTQYF
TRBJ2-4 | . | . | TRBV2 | TGTGCCAGCAGTGAATGGGGCACTGTGGGTGCCCTAGCCAAAAACATTCAGTACTTC | CASSEWGTVGALAKNIQYF
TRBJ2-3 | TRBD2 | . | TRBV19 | TGTGCCAGTAGTACGCCTCCCGGGGGGACGGATACGCAGTATTTT | CASSTPPGGTDTQYF
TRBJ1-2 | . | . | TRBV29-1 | TGCAGCGCCCTTCGGGGATATGGCTACACCTTC | CSALRGYGYTF
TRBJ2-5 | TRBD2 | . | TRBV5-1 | TGCGCCAGCAGCTTGGGAGCCCAGCGGGGAGAGACCCAGTACTTC | CASSLGAQRGETQYF
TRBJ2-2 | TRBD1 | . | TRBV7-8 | TGTGCCAGCAGCCAGGGACAGGGGGTTTGGTACGGGGAGCTGTTTTTT | CASSQGQGVWYGELFF
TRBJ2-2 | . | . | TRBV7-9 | TGTGCCAGCAGCTGGGACCGGAACACCGGGGAGCTGTTTTTT | CASSWDRNTGELFF
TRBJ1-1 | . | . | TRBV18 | TGTGCCAGCTCACCACCCAGGCCCACCCGGAACACTGAAGCTTTCTTT | CASSPPRPTRNTEAFF
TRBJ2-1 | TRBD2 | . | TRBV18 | TGTGCCAGCTCACCACCTCCGCGGGGGGCCCTAATGAGCTCCTACAATGAGCAGTTCTTC | CASSPPPRGALMSSYNEQFF
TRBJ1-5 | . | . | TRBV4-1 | TGCGCCAGCAGCTTTGAAATTCCAGGGGCGAGCAATCAGCCCCAGCATTTT | CASSFEIPGASNQPQHF
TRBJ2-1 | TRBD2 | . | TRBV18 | TGTGCCAGCTCACCAAAAAGTGCTAGCGGGGCCAATGAGCAGTTCTTC | CASSPKSASGANEQFF
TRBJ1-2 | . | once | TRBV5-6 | TGTGCCAGCAGCTTGCCCAATAGGGATTATGGCTACACCTTC | CASSLPNRDYGYTF
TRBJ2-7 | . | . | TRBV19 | TGTGCCAGTAAAGGCAGGTCTGCCTACGAGCAGTACTTC | CASKGRSAYEQYF
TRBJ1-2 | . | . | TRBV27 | TGTGCCAGCGGATTCCTCGCCCACAGGGACCGAGGCTACACCTTC | CASGFLAHRDRGYTF
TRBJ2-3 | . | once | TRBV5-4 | TGTGCCAGCAGCAGGGGAGGGGGGCAAGGAACAGATACGCAGTATTTT | CASSRGGGQGTDTQYF